What follows are 8 T cell receptor beta chains derived from one specimen sequenced in a study of radiotherapy plus CTLA-4 blockade in lung cancer. Assay: immunoSEQ multiplex PCR; the TCRdb copy retains only in-frame clones and omits some. In the table there are 56,000 or so clones, approximately 79% of which are singletons. This material consisted of peripheral blood, taken from a patient treated with radiotherapy plus ipilimumab. Receptors were obtained from a human donor with non-small cell lung cancer who had a partial response to radiotherapy plus ipilimumab.

The chain couples TRBV9 to TRBJ1-3; D is uncertain. Germline CDR1 reads SGDLS; CDR2 reads YYNGEE. V was clipped by 3 bases and J by 4 bases, with 8 bases between them. The CDR3 is 13 amino acids. The CDR3: CASSEEQGNTIYF. Here the CDR3 DNA reads TGTGCCAGCAGCGAAGAACAGGGAAACACCATATATTTT.

The chain links TRBV29-1 to TRBJ2-3; D unresolved. CDR1 is SQVTM and CDR2 is ANQGSEA in the germline V gene. Trimming removed 1 base from V and 8 bases from J, with 7 bases in between. This CDR3 spans 11 amino acids. CDR3 DNA: TGCAGCGTTGAAGTGGGCTTTACGCAGTATTTT. Its translation is CSVEVGFTQYF.

The chain joins TRBV7-3 to TRBJ2-3, with D tentatively TRBD1 (5 bases). Germline V CDR1 and CDR2: SGHTA, FQGTGA. The CDR3 runs 15 residues. V lost 2 bases and J lost 0, with 9 bases in between. CDR3 coding DNA: TGTGCCAGCAGCTTAGACAGTTCTAGCACAGATACGCAGTATTTT. Its translation: CASSLDSSSTDTQYF.

This clone was detected once. The V call is TRBV18, the J call TRBJ2-1, with D unresolved. Trimming left V 0 bases short and J 8 bases short, with 5 bases between. The CDR3 extends over 12 amino acids. Per the germline V gene, CDR1 is KGHSH and CDR2 is LQKENI. Written as DNA, the CDR3 is TGTGCCAGCTCACCACCGGCGGATGAGCAGTTCTTC. Translated: CASSPPADEQFF.

V gene TRBV9 combines with J gene TRBJ2-3, with TRBD2 matching 9 bases. Per the germline V gene, CDR1 is SGDLS and CDR2 is YYNGEE. This CDR3 spans 16 amino acids. V was clipped by 3 bases and J by 4 bases; unmatched bases: 9. CDR3 residues: CASSAPSGGPADTQYF. In nucleotides, the CDR3 is TGTGCCAGCAGCGCTCCAAGCGGGGGGCCGGCAGATACGCAGTATTTT. Full variable domain (rest looked up from reference TRBV9 and TRBJ2-3): DSGVTQTPKHLITATGQRVTLRCSPRSGDLSVYWYQQSLDQGLQFLIQYYNGEERAKGNILERFSAQQFPDLHSELNLSSLELGDSALYFCASSAPSGGPADTQYFGPGTRLTVL.

The chain couples TRBV5-1 to TRBJ1-6, with TRBD1 identical over 7 bases. Germline V CDR1 and CDR2: SGHRS, YFSETQ. V was clipped by 0 bases and J by 5 bases; unmatched bases: 2. The CDR3 is 15 residues long. In DNA form, the CDR3 reads TGCGCCAGCAGCTTGGATGGACAGGATAATTCACCCCTCCACTTT. This encodes CASSLDGQDNSPLHF.

The J gene is TRBJ2-6, the V gene TRBV18, with 12 bases aligning to TRBD1. V lost 3 bases, J lost 0 bases, and 3 bases stayed unmatched. CDR3 length: 18 amino acids. Germline assignment: CDR1 KGHSH and CDR2 LQKENI. The CDR3 DNA follows: TGTGCCAGCTCACCGGGACAGGGGGCTTACTCTGGGGCCAACGTCCTGACTTTC. Residues: CASSPGQGAYSGANVLTF. Combining the CDR3 with reference TRBV18 and TRBJ2-6 gives the whole variable domain NAGVMQNPRHLVRRRGQEARLRCSPMKGHSHVYWYRQLPEEGLKFMVYLQKENIIDESGMPKERFSAEFPKEGPSILRIQQVVRGDSAAYFCASSPGQGAYSGANVLTFGAGSRLTVL.

This rearrangement joins TRBV9 to TRBJ2-3; 14 bases agree with TRBD2. There are 21 residues in the CDR3. CDR1 is SGDLS, CDR2 YYNGEE, per germline. J lost 1 base, V lost 0 bases, and 13 bases had no gene match. CDR3 region: CASSVGYWGTSGGLGTDTQYF. CDR3 in DNA: TGTGCCAGCAGCGTAGGTTACTGGGGGACTAGCGGGGGTCTCGGCACAGATACGCAGTATTTT.